Here is one TCR beta chain with its context. Its antigen is as yet unknown. The sample belongs to a study of beta chain features in type 1 diabetes. Looking at the study overall: Cell yields, gender and age were similar in healthy donors and patients. Points from the study as a whole: Unsettled here was the matter of whether HLA type influences TCRB rearrangement. Cells carrying high TCR expression could end up over-represented when cDNA is sequenced.

Reverse transcribing all isolated RNA meant expressed TCRB transcripts were sequenced. The data were produced by immunoSEQ multiplex PCR, yet TCRdb's version contains in-frame clones alone and is incomplete. Here the sample spans 680,000 or so clones, around 15% being singletons. Trimming shortened V by 2 bases and J by 3 bases, and 13 bases separated the two germline ends. CDR3 length equals 16 residues. The germline V gene has CDR1 SGHTA and CDR2 FQGTGA. The origin of this receptor is a man younger than 35 in good health. J is TRBJ2-2 and V is TRBV7-3; D may match TRBD1 or TRBD2 (5 bases each). Source material: naive CD4+ T cells from blood. The CDR3 loop reads CASSLVPGPHTGELFF. The CDR3 coding sequence is TGTGCCAGCAGCTTAGTCCCGGGACCCCACACCGGGGAGCTGTTTTTT.